These T cell receptor beta chains were read from a single sample in a study of identical twins. One entry per CDR3 protein results from TCRdb running MiXCR on the 5' RACE reads. Of 430,000 or so distinct CDR3 sequences in the sample, 24% were seen once. This sample was shared with a second study, whose subject was T cells expressing NK-cell markers.

Sequencing was done on a sample of CD4+ T cells sorted from blood. The receptor set was obtained from a woman aged 18-29 years in good health. CDR3s include the opening cysteine and the closing phenylalanine or tryptophan. A D gene is named only where the DNA matches it firmly. The listing skips clone size in some rows; elsewhere it reads once, few, many or a size class.

V gene,clone size,J gene,D gene,CDR3 DNA,CDR3 protein
TRBV7-2,many,TRBJ2-1,TRBD2,TGTGCCAGCAGCCAGACTAGCGGGGGGTACAATGAGCAGTTCTTC,CASSQTSGGYNEQFF
TRBV7-8,.,TRBJ1-2,.,TGTGCCAGCAGCTCAGGGGCGGAAGGTGGCTACACCTTC,CASSSGAEGGYTF
TRBV10-1,.,TRBJ2-3,.,TGCGCCAGCAGTCCGCGGACCACCACAGATACGCAGTATTTT,CASSPRTTTDTQYF
TRBV6-1,few,TRBJ2-1,.,TGTGCCAGCACTCCAACCGAATCGGGGTATCACAATGAGCAGTTCTTC,CASTPTESGYHNEQFF
TRBV18,.,TRBJ1-3,.,TGTGCCAGCTCACCCGGAGCGTCCTCTGGAAACACCATATATTTT,CASSPGASSGNTIYF
TRBV20-1,.,TRBJ2-1,.,TGCAGTGCTAGCCGTAATCCGGGGGGCCGATTGAATGAGCAGTTCTTC,CSASRNPGGRLNEQFF
TRBV5-1,.,TRBJ2-4,.,TGCGCCAGCAGCTTGGGGGCCGGACAGACTAAAAACATTCAGTACTTC,CASSLGAGQTKNIQYF
TRBV14,few,TRBJ1-2,.,TGTGCCAGCAGCCAACCAGGGAGAGACTATGGCTACACCTTC,CASSQPGRDYGYTF
TRBV20-1,few,TRBJ2-7,TRBD2,TGCAGTGCTACTCCAACTAAGCGGGGGGGATACCACGAGCAGTACTTC,CSATPTKRGGYHEQYF
TRBV7-2,.,TRBJ2-7,TRBD2,TGTGCCAGCAGCTTATCGGGAGGGGACTACGAGCAGTACTTC,CASSLSGGDYEQYF
TRBV2,.,TRBJ1-2,TRBD1,TGTGCCAGCAGTCTTACGGGACAGGCGGCATGGAGCTACACCTTC,CASSLTGQAAWSYTF
TRBV5-1,.,TRBJ2-3,.,TGCGCCAGCAGCTTGGCAGGGAGAGATACGCAGTATTTT,CASSLAGRDTQYF
TRBV20-1,few,TRBJ1-3,.,TGCAGTGCCCTTGCCCGCGACTCTGGAAACACCATATATTTT,CSALARDSGNTIYF